The sequence of this TCR beta chain was determined in a study of memory CD8 T cells in hepatitis C reinfection. Looking at the study overall: Two donors cleared primary HCV but became chronic after reinfection.

The germline V gene has CDR1 SGDLS and CDR2 YYNGEE. The CDR3 has 12 residues. V lost 4 bases and J 10 bases, leaving 14 bases between the germline ends. The time point: pre-reinfection, 55 to 20 weeks before reinfection detection. No in vitro expansion preceded TCR sequencing of the sorted cells. At all three reinfection time points, viable CD3+ CD8+ CD45RO- cells from a couple of donors served as controls. Sequencing was performed with immunoSEQ multiplex PCR; in TCRdb, only in-frame clones are kept and a portion is missing. The sample lists over 50,000 clones, 85% to 90% occurring once. Material for sequencing was naive CD8+ T cells sorted from blood. The V gene is TRBV9, the J gene TRBJ1-2; a weak D match, TRBD1 (6 bases). The origin of this receptor is a man aged 18 to 30 with hepatitis C virus infection. CDR3 sequence reads: CASSPAGAFYTF. The DNA for the CDR3 is TGTGCCAGCAGCCCAGCGGGGGCCTTCTACACCTTC.